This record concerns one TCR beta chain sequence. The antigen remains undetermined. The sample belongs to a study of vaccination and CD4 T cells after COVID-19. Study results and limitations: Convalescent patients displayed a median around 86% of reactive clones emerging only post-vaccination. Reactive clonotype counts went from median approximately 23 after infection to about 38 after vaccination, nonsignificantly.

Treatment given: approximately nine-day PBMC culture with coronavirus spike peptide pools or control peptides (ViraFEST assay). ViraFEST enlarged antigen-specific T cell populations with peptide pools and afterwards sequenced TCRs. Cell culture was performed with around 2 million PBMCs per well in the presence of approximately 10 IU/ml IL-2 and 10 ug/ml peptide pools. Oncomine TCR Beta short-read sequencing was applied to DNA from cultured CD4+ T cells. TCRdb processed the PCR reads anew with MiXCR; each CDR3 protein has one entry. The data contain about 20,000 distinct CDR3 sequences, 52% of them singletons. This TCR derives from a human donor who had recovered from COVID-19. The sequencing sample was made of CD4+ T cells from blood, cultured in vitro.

CDR3 residues: CASSQKGETQYF. The CDR3 DNA reads TGTGCCAGTAGCCAGAAAGGAGAGACCCAGTACTTC. The chain combines TRBV19 with TRBJ2-5; D gene unclear. V was clipped by 6 bases and J by 4 bases, with 9 bases between them. The CDR3 has 12 residues. Germline V gene sequence: CDR1 LNHDA, CDR2 SQIVND (reference sequence). The whole variable domain, remainder taken from reference TRBV19 and TRBJ2-5, is DGGITQSPKYLFRKEGQNVTLSCEQNLNHDAMYWYRQDPGQGLRLIYYSQIVNDFQKGDIAEGYSVSREKKESFPLTVTSAQKNPTAFYLCASSQKGETQYFGPGTRLLVL.